This TCR beta chain appears in the sequencing data of a study of response to subunit inactivated influenza vaccine. Regarding the study as a whole: The authors suggested that every seasonal influenza vaccination recruits few new T cells.

CDR3 length: 14 amino acids. Germline CDR1 and CDR2: SNHLY and FYNNEI. Trimming stripped 2 bases from V and 1 base from J, with 8 bases between. This clonotype was detected a few times. Its matching antigen is unknown. TCRdb reprocessed the RT-PCR reads via MiXCR and lists one record per CDR3 protein. Among hundreds of thousands of distinct CDR3 sequences listed, approximately 7.6% were seen once. This TCR was recovered from a man aged 50-75 years who received an inactivated influenza vaccine. The chain is built from TRBV2 and TRBJ2-5; the D is unclear. The sample here was PBMCs from blood, taken roughly 24 months after vaccination. DNA for the CDR3: TGTGCCAGCAGTGAATTTAGGGCCCAAGAGACCCAGTACTTC. Protein product: CASSEFRAQETQYF.